This is a list of T cell receptor beta chains from one sample in a study of cytomegalovirus exposure and HLA in healthy donors. Profiled with immunoSEQ multiplex PCR; TCRdb holds only in-frame clones, not every one. This sample yields 130,000 or so clones, of which roughly 80% are seen a single time; 1.5% belongs to the top ten. The source material was PBMCs. The origin of the receptors is a woman aged 18-29 years in good health and CMV-seronegative. CDR3s include the opening cysteine and the closing phenylalanine or tryptophan. The D gene is left open where the match is weak. The listing skips clone size in some rows; elsewhere it reads once, few, many or a size class.

TRBV6-5	TRBJ1-1	NA	NA	CASSYSAHTEAFF	TGTGCCAGCAGTTACTCCGCGCACACTGAAGCTTTCTTT
TRBV7-9	TRBJ1-2	NA	few	CASSPGGGNGYGYTF	TGTGCCAGCAGCCCAGGTGGGGGGAATGGCTATGGCTACACCTTC
TRBV7-5	TRBJ1-5	NA	NA	CARSARQGVDQPQHF	TGTGCCAGAAGCGCCCGACAGGGGGTTGACCAGCCCCAGCATTTT
TRBV11-2	TRBJ2-5	TRBD2	NA	CATGGKTETQYF	TGTGCCACCGGGGGGAAAACAGAGACCCAGTACTTC
TRBV6-1	TRBJ2-2	NA	NA	CASSVEGVNTGELFF	TGTGCCAGCAGTGTCGAGGGGGTGAACACCGGGGAGCTGTTTTTT
TRBV6-5	TRBJ1-1	NA	NA	CASRSGQNTEAFF	TGTGCCAGCAGGTCCGGACAGAACACTGAAGCTTTCTTT
TRBV6-5	TRBJ1-6	TRBD1	few	CASSYSAGTGSPLHF	TGTGCCAGCAGTTACTCGGCCGGGACAGGTTCACCCCTCCACTTT
TRBV7-9	TRBJ1-4	NA	NA	CASRTAGSEKLFF	TGTGCCAGCAGGACGGCGGGTAGTGAAAAACTGTTTTTT
TRBV7-9	TRBJ2-1	NA	NA	CASSLGFQGQPAYNEQFF	TGTGCCAGCAGCTTAGGGTTTCAGGGGCAACCCGCCTACAATGAGCAGTTCTTC
TRBV4-2	TRBJ1-2	TRBD1	NA	CASSQETGYGGGYTF	TGTGCCAGCAGCCAAGAGACAGGGTATGGTGGTGGCTACACCTTC
TRBV15	TRBJ1-1	NA	NA	CATSRDFGDIIPIAFF	TGTGCCACCAGCAGAGATTTTGGGGACATAATTCCTATAGCTTTCTTT
TRBV18	TRBJ2-3	TRBD2	NA	CASSQAAGGDTQYF	TGTGCCAGCTCACAAGCGGCGGGAGGTGATACGCAGTATTTT
TRBV13	TRBJ1-2	TRBD1	NA	CANSLPRGQGSWEANYGYTF	TGTGCCAACAGCTTGCCTCGGGGACAGGGGAGTTGGGAAGCTAACTATGGCTACACCTTC
TRBV25-1	TRBJ1-2	TRBD1	once	CASRQGVFGYTF	TGTGCCAGCAGGCAGGGGGTCTTCGGCTACACCTTC
TRBV6-5	TRBJ1-6	NA	few	CASRGASPYNSPLHF	TGTGCCAGCAGGGGGGCTTCCCCCTATAATTCACCCCTCCACTTT
TRBV5-4	TRBJ2-7	TRBD2	NA	CASSLPGALRELDEQYF	TGTGCCAGCAGCTTGCCTGGAGCCCTGCGGGAGCTTGACGAGCAGTACTTC
TRBV5-1	TRBJ1-1	NA	once	CASRPQGTTEAFF	TGCGCCAGCAGACCTCAGGGGACCACTGAAGCTTTCTTT
TRBV18	TRBJ2-7	NA	once	CASSPPAGGLSYEQYF	TGTGCCAGCTCACCACCGGCAGGGGGGCTTTCCTACGAGCAGTACTTC
TRBV10-3	TRBJ1-5	NA	once	CAIGYGGDQPQHF	TGTGCCATCGGTTACGGCGGGGATCAGCCCCAGCATTTT
TRBV9	TRBJ1-3	TRBD1	NA	CASSPRGQGLSGNTIYF	TGTGCCAGCAGTCCCAGGGGGCAGGGACTCTCTGGAAACACCATATATTTT
TRBV11-2	TRBJ1-6	NA	NA	CASSHPSYNSPLHF	TGTGCCAGCAGCCATCCCTCCTATAATTCACCCCTCCACTTT
TRBV29-1	TRBJ2-1	TRBD2	NA	CSVDGETSGSYYNEQFF	TGCAGCGTTGACGGGGAGACTAGCGGGAGTTACTACAATGAGCAGTTCTTC
TRBV4-1	TRBJ2-6	NA	NA	CASSQGIAREKSGANVLTF	TGCGCCAGCAGCCAGGGGATAGCGAGGGAGAAATCTGGGGCCAACGTCCTGACTTTC
TRBV25-1	TRBJ1-1	TRBD1	few	CASSEAGQVTEAFF	TGTGCCAGCAGTGAAGCCGGACAGGTCACTGAAGCTTTCTTT
TRBV19	TRBJ1-2	NA	NA	CASSIRGQAYGYTF	TGTGCCAGTAGTATACGAGGGCAGGCTTATGGCTACACCTTC
TRBV9	TRBJ2-5	NA	few	CASSPTGLGPKGETQYF	TGTGCCAGCAGCCCGACGGGTTTGGGGCCTAAGGGCGAGACCCAGTACTTC
TRBV19	TRBJ2-7	NA	few	CASTSSKGHVNEQYF	TGTGCCAGTACCTCTTCGAAGGGACATGTCAACGAGCAGTACTTC
TRBV10-2	TRBJ1-5	NA	NA	CASRPRDPPGQPQHF	TGCGCCAGCCGACCCCGGGATCCGCCCGGTCAGCCCCAGCATTTT
TRBV5-1	TRBJ2-7	TRBD1	NA	CASSSSTGENEQYF	TGCGCCAGCAGCTCTTCGACAGGGGAGAACGAGCAGTACTTC
TRBV5-1	TRBJ2-2	NA	NA	CASGGTNTGELFF	TGCGCCAGCGGGGGGACGAACACCGGGGAGCTGTTTTTT
TRBV9	TRBJ2-2	TRBD1	NA	CASKGTGNTGELFF	TGTGCCAGCAAAGGGACAGGGAACACCGGGGAGCTGTTTTTT